The 11 T cell receptor beta chains given below trace back to one sample, sequenced in a study of T cell repertoires in cytomegalovirus infection. MiXCR, run by TCRdb on the reads, gives a single entry per CDR3 protein. The repertoire has some 250,000 distinct CDR3 sequences, 9.1% of them found once; the top ten carry more than 12%. The sequencing input was PBMCs. The receptor set was obtained from a human donor in good health (CMV status not recorded). Some clones in this sample may be carry-over from other donors' samples.

This clonotype was picked up a small number of times. The rearrangement joins TRBV20-1 to TRBJ2-5; D gene unclear. The germline gives CDR1 DFQATT, CDR2 SNEGSKA (reference sequence). This CDR3 region has 18 residues. Trimming left V 0 bases short and J 0 bases short, with 20 bases between. Here the CDR3 reads CSARDWAAATEYQETQYF. The CDR3 coding sequence is TGCAGTGCTAGAGATTGGGCAGCTGCTACAGAGTACCAAGAGACCCAGTACTTC.

This clonotype was counted at least ten times. The V gene is TRBV7-2, the J gene TRBJ1-4; D is perhaps TRBD1 (6 bases). CDR1 is SGHTA, CDR2 FQGNSA, per germline. There are 15 residues in the CDR3. V was pared by 3 bases and J by 6 bases, with 14 bases between. The CDR3, as DNA: TGTGCCAGCAGCTTTTTGGGGGGGCAGGATGAAAAACTGTTTTTT. It encodes CASSFLGGQDEKLFF. Using reference TRBV7-2 and TRBJ1-4 for the parts outside the CDR3, the full variable domain is GAGVSQSPSNKVTEKGKDVELRCDPISGHTALYWYRQSLGQGLEFLIYFQGNSAPDKSGLPSDRFSAERTGGSVSTLTIQRTQQEDSAVYLCASSFLGGQDEKLFFGSGTQLSVL.

This chain connects TRBV5-6 to TRBJ2-1, with 9 bases identical to TRBD2. The J segment lost 7 bases and the V segment lost 6 bases, leaving 17 bases of the junction unmatched. CDR1 and CDR2 (germline): SGHDT, YYEEEE. The CDR3 runs 17 residues. The CDR3 here is CASTPLGTAGGPNEQFF. CDR3 DNA sequence: TGTGCCAGCACTCCCTTGGGGACGGCGGGGGGGCCAAATGAGCAGTTCTTC. The complete variable domain, with remaining parts taken from reference TRBV5-6 and TRBJ2-1, reads DAGVTQSPTHLIKTRGQQVTLRCSPKSGHDTVSWYQQALGQGPQFIFQYYEEEERQRGNFPDRFSGHQFPNYSSELNVNALLLGDSALYLCASTPLGTAGGPNEQFFGPGTRLTVL.

Ten or more counts support this clonotype. The CDR3 region has the DNA TGTGCCAGCAGTACCTTGGGGCAGGGTACCTACGAGCAGTACTTC. Residues: CASSTLGQGTYEQYF. The chain has TRBV7-2 and TRBJ2-7; a weak D match, TRBD1 (5 bases). The V gene lost 6 bases and the J gene lost 2 bases, with 17 bases spanning the gap. The CDR3 loop spans 15 amino acids. Germline V gene data show CDR1 as SGHTA and CDR2 as FQGNSA. The whole variable domain, filled in from reference TRBV7-2 and TRBJ2-7, reads GAGVSQSPSNKVTEKGKDVELRCDPISGHTALYWYRQSLGQGLEFLIYFQGNSAPDKSGLPSDRFSAERTGGSVSTLTIQRTQQEDSAVYLCASSTLGQGTYEQYFGPGTRLTVT.

This clonotype was counted ten times or more. This chain connects TRBV7-2 to TRBJ2-1; 11 bases match TRBD2. After removal of 2 bases from V and 7 bases from J, the junction contained 7 bases not matched to a gene. There are 16 residues in the CDR3. The germline V gene encodes CDR1 SGHTA and CDR2 FQGNSA. The chain's CDR3 is CASSLSSGGVVNEQFF. CDR3 DNA sequence: TGTGCCAGCAGCTTAAGTAGCGGGGGGGTGGTGAATGAGCAGTTCTTC.

This clonotype has a count of ten or more. The genes are TRBV7-9 and TRBJ1-2; D is uncertain. Between the trimmed V and J ends, which lost 1 base and 2 bases, there was a span of 11 bases. The germline gives CDR1 SEHNR, CDR2 FQNEAQ (reference sequence). CDR3 length: 15 amino acids. The CDR3 region is CASSLDRTLNYGYTF. The DNA for the CDR3 is TGTGCCAGCAGCTTAGATAGAACGCTCAACTATGGCTACACCTTC.

This clonotype was seen only a few times. V is TRBV6-6 and J is TRBJ1-2; D remains unclear. This CDR3 is 13 amino acids long. Germline V gene data show CDR1 as MNHNY and CDR2 as SVGAGI (reference sequence). The germline V and J ends were trimmed by 3 bases and 3 bases, with 8 bases remaining between them. CDR3 coding DNA: TGTGCCAGCAGTTATCTCGGGGACTATGGCTACACCTTC. It yields the protein CASSYLGDYGYTF.

This clonotype has ten or more counts. This chain joins TRBV7-2 and TRBJ2-1; 12 bases align to TRBD2. This CDR3 has 15 residues. Germline trimming cut 5 bases from V and 8 bases from J; bases unmatched to any gene: 7. Per the germline V gene, CDR1 is SGHTA and CDR2 is FQGNSA. The CDR3 nucleotides are TGTGCCAGCAGCGCCCGACTAGCGGGAGCCTATGAGCAGTTCTTC. Its translation is CASSARLAGAYEQFF.

The J gene is TRBJ1-2, the V gene TRBV5-1; D uncertain. Germline V gene sequence: CDR1 SGHRS, CDR2 YFSETQ. CDR3 length: 14 residues. Trimming pared 4 bases from V and 5 bases from J, leaving 15 bases between. This chain's CDR3 is CASSQEESVYGYTF. The CDR3 bases are TGCGCCAGCAGCCAAGAGGAGAGTGTTTATGGCTACACCTTC.

There are many counts of this clonotype. The chain is built from TRBV7-2 and TRBJ2-5, with 9 bases matching TRBD1. This CDR3 region has 15 residues. The V segment lost 5 bases and the J segment 3 bases; nucleotides outside the gene matches: 7. Per the germline V gene, CDR1 is SGHTA and CDR2 is FQGNSA. The CDR3 here is CASSRGQGLKETQYF. CDR3 sequence (DNA): TGTGCCAGCAGCCGAGGACAGGGGTTAAAAGAGACCCAGTACTTC.

The rearrangement joins TRBV29-1 to TRBJ2-3, with TRBD2 matching over 7 bases. This CDR3 is built from 12 residues. The trim removed 0 bases at V and 6 bases at J, leaving 0 bases unmatched. Germline-derived CDR1 and CDR2 are SQVTM and ANQGSEA. CDR3 DNA sequence: TGCAGCGTTGAAGAACTAGCGGATACGCAGTATTTT. This translates into CSVEELADTQYF.